Presented here are 12 T cell receptor beta chains from one specimen sequenced in a study of blood T cell repertoires in COVID-19. Measured with immunoSEQ multiplex PCR; TCRdb has only the in-frame clones, and not every one. The sample records about 270,000 clones, 80% to 95% being singletons. The sequencing sample was made of PBMCs or T cells enriched from blood (not recorded which). Source of these receptors: a middle-aged man who had been exposed to COVID-19.

The chain links TRBV28 to TRBJ1-1; weak D call: TRBD1 (6 bases). The CDR3 runs 19 residues. V dropped 6 bases and J dropped 0 bases, with 26 bases sitting between them. The V gene's germline CDR1 is MDHEN and CDR2 SYDVKM. This chain's CDR3 is CASRIPWVRQDDLNTEAFF. The CDR3 nucleotides read TGTGCCAGCAGAATACCCTGGGTACGACAGGATGACTTGAACACTGAAGCTTTCTTT. Drawing the rest from reference TRBV28 and TRBJ1-1, the complete variable domain is DVKVTQSSRYLVKRTGEKVFLECVQDMDHENMFWYRQDPGLGLRLIYFSYDVKMKEKGDIPEGYSVSREKKERFSLILESASTNQTSMYLCASRIPWVRQDDLNTEAFFGQGTRLTVV.

The chain carries TRBV6-2 or TRBV6-3 and TRBJ2-5, with 10 bases fitting TRBD2. This CDR3 contains 15 residues. V was pared by 3 bases and J by 3 bases, with 4 bases of the junction left unmatched. From germline, CDR1 is MNHEY and CDR2 SVGEGT. CDR3 coding DNA: TGTGCCAGCAGTTATCTTCTAGCGGGAGAAGAGACCCAGTACTTC. This sequence encodes CASSYLLAGEETQYF.

This chain connects TRBV6-4 to TRBJ2-3, with D possibly matching TRBD1 (5 bases). Germline V gives CDR1 MRHNA, CDR2 SNTAGT. This CDR3 is 15 amino acids long. V was cut by 6 bases and J by 1 base, with 14 bases left in between. For the CDR3, the DNA is TGTGCCAGCAGCAGGGATGGGTATCGCACAGATACGCAGTATTTT. Residues: CASSRDGYRTDTQYF.

This chain connects TRBV5-6 to TRBJ2-3, with 8 bases that match TRBD2. Per the germline V gene, CDR1 is SGHDT and CDR2 is YYEEEE. V shed 1 base, J shed 1 base, and the junction held 5 bases outside the gene matches. The CDR3 has 16 residues. CDR3 loop: CASSLQAGVGTDTQYF. The CDR3 nucleotides read TGTGCCAGCAGCTTGCAAGCGGGAGTAGGCACAGATACGCAGTATTTT.

The chain couples TRBV6-5 to TRBJ1-5; a possible D gene is TRBD1 (5 bases). V dropped 4 bases and J dropped 4 bases, with 14 bases sitting between them. This CDR3 has 15 amino acids. CDR1 is MNHEY and CDR2 is SVGAGI in the germline V gene. The CDR3 is CASSSRLGGNQPQHF. CDR3 coding DNA: TGTGCCAGCAGTTCACGATTGGGGGGGAATCAGCCCCAGCATTTT.

The V gene is TRBV27, the J gene TRBJ2-3; no firm D call. The V and J ends lost 5 bases and 2 bases respectively, with 14 bases between them. From germline, CDR1 is MNHEY and CDR2 SMNVEV (reference sequence). The CDR3 is 15 residues long. The CDR3 region is CASSPLARYTDTQYF. Written as DNA, the CDR3 is TGTGCCAGCAGTCCTTTAGCCCGTTACACAGATACGCAGTATTTT.

This chain connects TRBV12-3 or TRBV12-4 to TRBJ2-7, with D possibly TRBD1 on 5 matching bases. Trimming took off 1 base at V and 5 bases at J, with 9 bases between the two ends. The CDR3 sequence is 13 residues long. CDR3 protein: CASSLGPGHEQYF. In DNA form, the CDR3 reads TGTGCCAGCAGTTTAGGTCCAGGGCACGAGCAGTACTTC.

The chain is built from TRBV30 and TRBJ2-5; D uncertain. V was shortened by 3 bases and J by 0 bases, with 11 bases between the two germline ends. This CDR3 is built from 14 residues. Looked up from germline, CDR1 is GTSNPN and CDR2 is SVGIG (reference sequence). The CDR3 coding sequence is TGTGCCTGGAGCGATGGCCTCCACCAAGAGACCCAGTACTTC. Residues: CAWSDGLHQETQYF.

The V gene is TRBV7-9, the J gene TRBJ1-6, with D perhaps TRBD1 (5 bases). The CDR3 runs to 14 residues. Germline V CDR1 and CDR2: SEHNR, FQNEAQ (reference sequence). Trimming stripped 5 bases from V and 6 bases from J, with 11 bases between. In DNA form, the CDR3 reads TGTGCCAGCAGCGCCCCCCAGGGTAATTCACCCCTCCACTTT. Residues: CASSAPQGNSPLHF.

This chain links TRBV10-3 with TRBJ1-1; D ambiguous. Trimming shortened V by 2 bases and J by 2 bases, and 9 bases separated the two germline ends. The CDR3 sequence is 14 residues long. Germline CDR1 and CDR2: ENHRY and SYGVKD. The CDR3 bases are TGTGCCATCAGTGAGACAGCCGCAAACACTGAAGCTTTCTTT. Its translation: CAISETAANTEAFF.

The chain joins TRBV19 to TRBJ1-6; TRBD1 aligns across 10 bases. V lost 10 bases and J lost 8; bases outside the gene matches: 11. CDR1 is LNHDA, CDR2 SQIVND, per germline (reference sequence). The CDR3 has 15 residues. DNA of the CDR3: TGTGCCACTACATTAGGACAGGGGGTTTATTCACCCCTCCACTTT. As protein: CATTLGQGVYSPLHF.

CDR3 DNA: TGTGCCAGCAGTTTCTCCCAGGGATCCGGGGAGCTGTTTTTT. Its translation: CASSFSQGSGELFF. V is TRBV6-4 and J is TRBJ2-2, with D possibly TRBD1 on 5 matching bases. Germline loops: CDR1 MRHNA, CDR2 SNTAGT. The V and J ends lost 5 bases and 6 bases respectively, with 13 bases between them. The CDR3 spans 14 residues.